The clone carrying this T cell receptor (beta chain) was found many times. At one boundary the junction diverges from the germline segment, which might be a read error. Sequencing involved patients with CD8+CD57+ cell expansion previously shown by flow cytometry. These data come from a study of CD8+CD57+ T cells in acquired aplastic anemia. Genomic DNA provided the template from which TCR beta VDJ and CDR3 profiles were obtained. A single record per CDR3 protein comes from TCRdb applying MiXCR to the reads. The profile shows 150,000 to 200,000 distinct CDR3 sequences, 45% to 55% of them singletons. CDR1 is MNHNS, CDR2 SASEGT, per germline. This CDR3 region has 12 residues.

Material: sorted CD4+, CD8+, or CD8+CD57+ T cells (not recorded which) from PBMCs. The V and J genes are TRBV6-1 and TRBJ1-5, with TRBD1 matching 9 bases. The clonotype comes from a human donor with aplastic anemia. The CDR3 region is CASSEQGTGSSF. CDR3 nucleotide sequence: TGTGCCAGCAGTGAGCAGGGGACAGGGTCTTCCTTT.